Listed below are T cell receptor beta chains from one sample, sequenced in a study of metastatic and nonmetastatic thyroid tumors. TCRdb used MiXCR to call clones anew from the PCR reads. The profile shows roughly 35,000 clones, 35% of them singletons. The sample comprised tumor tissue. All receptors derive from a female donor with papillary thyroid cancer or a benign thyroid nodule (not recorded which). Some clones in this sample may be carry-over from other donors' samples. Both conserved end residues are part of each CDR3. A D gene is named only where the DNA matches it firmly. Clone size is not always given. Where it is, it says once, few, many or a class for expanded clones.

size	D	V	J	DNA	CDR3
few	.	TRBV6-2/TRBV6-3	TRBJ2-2	TGTGCCAGCAGGGGCCGGGCTTCCGGGGAGCTGTTTTTT	CASRGRASGELFF
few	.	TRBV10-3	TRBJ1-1	TGTGCCATCAGTGAGGTTGGGATGAACACTGAAGCTTTCTTT	CAISEVGMNTEAFF
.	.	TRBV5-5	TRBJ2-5	TGTGCCAGCAGCTTGGCAACCGGGACGGTACAAGAGACCCAGTACTTC	CASSLATGTVQETQYF
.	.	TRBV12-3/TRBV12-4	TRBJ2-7	TGTGCCAGCTACCTCGGGGCTGGTGAGCAGTACTTC	CASYLGAGEQYF
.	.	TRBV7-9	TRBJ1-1	TGTGCCAGCAGCCGAACCTTGACAGGGAACACTGAAGCTTTCTTT	CASSRTLTGNTEAFF
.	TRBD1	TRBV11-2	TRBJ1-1	TGTGCCAGCAGCAGAGGGACAGGGAACGCTGAAGCTTTCTTT	CASSRGTGNAEAFF
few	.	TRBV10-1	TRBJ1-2	TGCGCCAACAAGGGCTCCCAGACTAACTATGGCTACACCTTC	CANKGSQTNYGYTF
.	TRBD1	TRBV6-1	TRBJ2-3	TGTGCCAGCAGTCGACAGGGGGCGAGAAGCACAGATACGCAGTATTTT	CASSRQGARSTDTQYF
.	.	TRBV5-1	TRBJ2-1	TGCGCCAGCAGCTTCGAGGATGGGGATGAGCAGTTCTTC	CASSFEDGDEQFF
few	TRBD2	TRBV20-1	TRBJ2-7	TGCAGTGCTAGAGAGACTAGCGGATACGAGCAGTACTTC	CSARETSGYEQYF
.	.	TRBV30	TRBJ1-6	TGTGCCTGGAGTGGACCTGCCCAGGGCTCGTATAATTCACCCCTCCACTTT	CAWSGPAQGSYNSPLHF
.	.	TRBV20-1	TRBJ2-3	TGCAGTGCTAGAGATCCGGGGGGCCGTTTAAGAACAGATACGCAGTATTTT	CSARDPGGRLRTDTQYF
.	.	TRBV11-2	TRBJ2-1	TGTGCCAGCAGCTTTCCCGACAGAAATGAATACAATGAGCAGTTCTTC	CASSFPDRNEYNEQFF
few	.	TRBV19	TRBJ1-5	TGTGCCAGTGCTTGGGGTAATCAGCCCCAGCATTTT	CASAWGNQPQHF
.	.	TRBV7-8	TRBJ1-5	TGTGCCAGCAGCTTAGATGGGGGTAGCAATCAGCCCCAGCATTTT	CASSLDGGSNQPQHF
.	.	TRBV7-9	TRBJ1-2	TGTGCCAGCAGCTCTTCGGACCCTTGGGGTGGCTACACCTTC	CASSSSDPWGGYTF
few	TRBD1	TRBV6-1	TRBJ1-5	TGTGCCAGCAGTGCAGGGGGCGGGAGTCAGCCCCAGCATTTT	CASSAGGGSQPQHF
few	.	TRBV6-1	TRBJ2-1	TGTGCCAGCAGTGCCCGCCCGGGAGAGCAGTTCTTC	CASSARPGEQFF
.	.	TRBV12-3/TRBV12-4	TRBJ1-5	TGTGCCAGCAGACGGGACGGGACTTTCAATCAGCCCCAGCATTTT	CASRRDGTFNQPQHF
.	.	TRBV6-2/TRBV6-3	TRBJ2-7	TGTGCCAGCAGTTACAGTAAAGGAGTACCAGTTTACGAGCAGTACTTC	CASSYSKGVPVYEQYF
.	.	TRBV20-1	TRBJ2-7	TGCAGTGCTAGAGATATCAGGTCCACCTACGAGCAGTACTTC	CSARDIRSTYEQYF
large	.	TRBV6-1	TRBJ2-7	TGTGCCAGCAGTGTAGACGGATCCTACGAGCAGTACTTC	CASSVDGSYEQYF
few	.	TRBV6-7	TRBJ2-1	TGTGCCAGGGACGGGCCGGATGAGCAGTTCTTC	CARDGPDEQFF
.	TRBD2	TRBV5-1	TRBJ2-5	TGCGCCAGCAGCTTTTCCGGGACTAGCGGGGAGACCCAGTACTTC	CASSFSGTSGETQYF
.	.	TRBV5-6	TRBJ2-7	TGTGCCAGCAGCTTGGACTATGAGGGGATTAGGGAGCAGTACTTC	CASSLDYEGIREQYF
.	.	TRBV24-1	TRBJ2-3	TGTGCCACCAGTGACTGGACGGAAGCTAGCACAGATACGCAGTATTTT	CATSDWTEASTDTQYF
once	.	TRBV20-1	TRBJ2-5	TGCAGTGCTAGGGTGCTTGAGACCCAGTACTTC	CSARVLETQYF
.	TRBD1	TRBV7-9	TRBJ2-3	TGTGCCAGCAGCACCAGAGACAGGGCGGATACGCAGTATTTT	CASSTRDRADTQYF
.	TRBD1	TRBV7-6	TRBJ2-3	TGTGCCAGCAGCTTAGAGGCCAGACGACAGGGTACGCAGTATTTT	CASSLEARRQGTQYF
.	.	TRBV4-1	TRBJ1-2	TGCGCCAGCAGCCAAGATCCGGGGGCAGCAGCGGATGGCTACACCTTC	CASSQDPGAAADGYTF
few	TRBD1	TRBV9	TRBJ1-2	TGTGCCAGCAGCCTATTGGGACAGGGGGGCGACGGAGGCTACACCTTC	CASSLLGQGGDGGYTF
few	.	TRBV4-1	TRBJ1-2	TGCGCCAGCAGCCAAGATAGTTTCGGGGGCTACACCTTC	CASSQDSFGGYTF
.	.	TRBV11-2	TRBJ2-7	TGTGCCAGCAGCATCTCCTACGAGCAGTACTTC	CASSISYEQYF
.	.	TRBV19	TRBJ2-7	TGTGCCAGTAGCCTAAGGTCTGTGCGCGAGGTCTCCTACGAGCAGTACTTC	CASSLRSVREVSYEQYF
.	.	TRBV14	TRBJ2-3	TGTGCCAGCAGCCAAGATCATGGGGGATCTAGCACAGATACGCAGTATTTT	CASSQDHGGSSTDTQYF
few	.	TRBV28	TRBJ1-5	TGTGCCAGCAGTTCGGTGGGGGCAGGGTTTAATCAGCCCCAGCATTTT	CASSSVGAGFNQPQHF